These 14 T cell receptor beta chains were all obtained from the same sample, sequenced in a study of memory CD8 T cells in hepatitis C reinfection. Only in-frame clones appear in the TCRdb table, and some are missing; sequencing was by immunoSEQ multiplex PCR. The repertoire has 35,000 to 50,000 clones, around nine tenths of them found once; the top ten carry more than 0.95%. Time point reported: peak reinfection, 3 to 8 weeks after reinfection detection. Sorted cells were sequenced directly ex vivo without any in vitro expansion. Source material: naive CD8+ T cells sorted from blood. These TCRs come from a man aged 18 to 30 with hepatitis C virus infection.

A word on this clone: This specimen includes other DNA sequences encoding the same CDR3. The chain recombines TRBV7-6 with TRBJ2-1; 10 nucleotides line up with TRBD2. There are 15 residues in the CDR3. The trim removed 2 bases at V and 7 bases at J, leaving 5 bases unmatched. Germline-derived CDR1 and CDR2 are SGHVS and FNYEAQ. The CDR3 bases are TGTGCCAGCAGCTTATTAGCGGGGGGCGGAAATGAGCAGTTCTTC. This translates into CASSLLAGGGNEQFF. The variable domain in full, completed from reference TRBV7-6 and TRBJ2-1, reads GAGVSQSPRYKVTKRGQDVALRCDPISGHVSLYWYRQALGQGPEFLTYFNYEAQQDKSGLPNDRFSAERPEGSISTLTIQRTEQRDSAMYRCASSLLAGGGNEQFFGPGTRLTVL.

This chain links TRBV9 with TRBJ1-1; the D gene is possibly TRBD1 (5 bases). CDR3 length: 13 amino acids. With 7 bases removed from V and 1 base from J, the gap between germline ends came to 11 bases. The V gene's germline CDR1 is SGDLS and CDR2 YYNGEE. CDR3 residues: CASGLGGNTEAFF. The CDR3 DNA reads TGTGCCAGCGGGCTCGGGGGGAACACTGAAGCTTTCTTT.

The chain uses TRBV27 and TRBJ1-1, with a tentative D call TRBD1 (6 bases). This CDR3 is 13 amino acids long. CDR1 and CDR2 (germline): MNHEY, SMNVEV (reference sequence). The germline V and J ends were trimmed by 3 bases and 4 bases, with 9 bases remaining between them. CDR3 nucleotides: TGTGCCAGCAGTTTGGGAGGGGGCACTGAAGCTTTCTTT. Its translation: CASSLGGGTEAFF.

The chain uses TRBV6-1 and TRBJ1-5, with TRBD1 as a possible D gene (5 bases). V was clipped by 5 bases and J by 4 bases, with 12 bases between them. Germline V gene lookup returns CDR1 MNHNS and CDR2 SASEGT. The CDR3 consists of 14 residues. The CDR3 spells CASSYGGRNQPQHF. The DNA for the CDR3 is TGTGCCAGCAGTTATGGGGGGAGAAATCAGCCCCAGCATTTT.

J is TRBJ2-7 and V is TRBV28; 13 nucleotides match TRBD2. The germline CDR1 and CDR2 sequences are MDHEN and SYDVKM. The CDR3 runs 18 residues. The V gene end was trimmed by 6 bases and the J gene end by 3 bases; junction bases not matched to a gene: 14. The CDR3 spells CASSPGTSGEGAYYEQYF. CDR3 nucleotide sequence: TGTGCCAGCAGCCCAGGGACTAGCGGGGAGGGGGCCTACTACGAGCAGTACTTC.

This clone was detected only once. The chain carries TRBV6-6 and TRBJ2-1; D is unclear. Trimming left V 0 bases short and J 4 bases short, with 10 bases between. The CDR3 is 15 residues long. Looked up from germline, CDR1 is MNHNY and CDR2 is SVGAGI (reference sequence). This CDR3 reads CASSYSDSEYNEQFF. DNA for the CDR3: TGTGCCAGCAGTTACTCCGACTCAGAATACAATGAGCAGTTCTTC.

The rearrangement links TRBV29-1 to TRBJ2-1; D gene ambiguous. CDR1 and CDR2 from the germline V gene are SQVTM and ANQGSEA. The CDR3 is 12 residues long. The V end lost 0 bases, the J end lost 6 bases, and 6 bases lay between the germline ends. DNA of the CDR3: TGCAGCGTTGAAGATTTAGCCAATGAGCAGTTCTTC. Amino acids: CSVEDLANEQFF.

The genes are TRBV2 and TRBJ2-3, with TRBD1 matching 8 bases. The V gene's germline CDR1 is SNHLY and CDR2 FYNNEI. J gave up 3 bases and V 11 bases, and 7 bases lay outside the gene matches. CDR3 length: 13 amino acids. The DNA of the CDR3 is TGTGCCGGTTCAGACAGGGGAACAGATACGCAGTATTTT. Amino acids: CAGSDRGTDTQYF.

V and J are TRBV6-1 and TRBJ1-1; 7 bases map to TRBD1. V dropped 4 bases and J dropped 8; count of bases not matched to a gene: 7. The CDR3 covers 13 residues. Germline CDR1 MNHNS, CDR2 SASEGT. The CDR3 nucleotides are TGTGCCAGCAGTGCCCCGACAGGGATAGAAGCTTTCTTT. Protein product: CASSAPTGIEAFF.

CDR3 residues: CASSDAGGNYGYTF. The DNA for the CDR3 is TGCGCCAGCAGTGACGCAGGAGGGAACTATGGCTACACCTTC. The J gene is TRBJ1-2, the V gene TRBV10-2; D gene ambiguous. Trimming left V 3 bases short and J 2 bases short, with 10 bases between. Looked up from germline, CDR1 is WSHSY and CDR2 is SAAADI. This CDR3 is 14 amino acids long.

V is TRBV10-2 and J is TRBJ2-7; TRBD1 matches 7 bases. V lost 4 bases, J lost 6 bases, and 3 bases stayed unmatched. Germline V gene data show CDR1 as WSHSY and CDR2 as SAAADI. The CDR3 length is 12 residues. The CDR3 DNA is TGCGCCAGCAGTGGTACAGGGGTCGAGCAGTACGTC. It yields the protein CASSGTGVEQYV.

The CDR3 region has the DNA TGCGCCAGCAGCCAAGAATGGGGCAGGAGTAACTATGGCTACACCTTC. It codes for CASSQEWGRSNYGYTF. The chain recombines TRBV4-1 with TRBJ1-2; D is perhaps TRBD1 (5 bases). The CDR3 is made up of 16 amino acids. Trimming left V 0 bases short and J 1 base short, with 12 bases between. Germline loops: CDR1 MGHRA, CDR2 YSYEKL.

V is TRBV6-6 and J is TRBJ2-7; TRBD1 might be the D (5 bases). Between the trimmed V and J ends, which lost 2 bases and 7 bases, there was a span of 18 bases. There are 15 residues in the CDR3. Germline values: CDR1 MNHNY, CDR2 SVGAGI (reference sequence). CDR3 DNA: TGTGCCAGCAGTTACCCGACAGAGGTGGCAGGGGAGCAGTACTTC. As protein: CASSYPTEVAGEQYF.

This rearrangement joins TRBV5-4 to TRBJ2-1; D gene uncertain. Germline CDR1 SGHNT, CDR2 YYREEE (reference sequence). The CDR3 totals 12 residues. V lost 2 bases and J 6 bases, leaving 6 bases between the germline ends. CDR3 nucleotides: TGTGCCAGCAGCTTTTGGGCCAATGAGCAGTTCTTC. The encoded protein is CASSFWANEQFF.